This T cell receptor beta chain appears in the sequencing data of a study of shared clonotypes between healthy human individuals (dated by TCRdb to 2019 to 2021). Regarding the study in general: Three men and two women, aged 18 to 49 years, made up the cohort. Per donor, three plates each were used for CD4 naive and CD4 memory, two for CD8 naive, and one for CD8 memory. Blood TCR repertoires of roughly 5 healthy adults were deeply sequenced to estimate repertoire size and the extent of clonotype sharing between individuals. To increase sequencing depth and limit assay-specific biases, TCR repertoire library preparation and sequencing were carried out by different laboratories using diverse techniques. Leukapheresis yielded between about 0.9 and 10 billion PBMCs per donor. What the work shows at the level of the full study, not this receptor alone: Incomplete sequencing was indicated by rarefaction of sorted-subset datasets, despite the large sequencing depth. Compared with non-shared clonotypes, clonotypes shared by all four sorted-subset donors had higher generation probabilities. Sampling was limited to blood, and TCR repertoires in tissue likely differ from TCR repertoires in blood. Pairwise subsampling led to the expectation that sequencing depth would affect the degree of clonotype sharing among donors. The small number of donors limited the genetic and exposure-history diversity represented. Estimated clonotype richness was generally larger for naive than for memory subsets. Across several donors, about 5.2% of naive CD4, roughly 3.8% of naive CD8, 2.3% of memory CD4, and about 0.4% of memory CD8 clonotypes were shared.

CD8 naive samples were CD45RO-negative cells positively selected for CCR7, giving a CD45RA+CCR7+ population that excluded TemRA cells. The donors were healthy, HIV-negative adults who had no recently reported acute infections or vaccinations. Only Caucasian adults living in Nashville, Tennessee, USA were represented among the donors. After blood collection by leukapheresis, PBMCs were isolated using Ficoll-Histopaque density gradient centrifugation and then cryopreserved in the vapor phase of liquid nitrogen. Analytical flow cytometry was used to check the purity and quantity of each magnetically sorted T cell population. Genomic DNA was isolated from every sorted fraction and measured by UV absorbance on a Nanodrop 2000c. Notes on this clone: It has no known antigen specificity. No base-level quality is on record; no much larger clone is a single base apart.

Using the deep immunoSEQ assay, TCR CDR3 regions were amplified from genomic DNA by multiplex PCR. For each cell subset, the extracted genomic DNA was distributed evenly across all wells of several immunoSEQ 96-well plates, and each plate served as one replicate. For sorted subsets, around 200 ng genomic DNA, equal to about 30,000 T cell genomes, was loaded into each replicate PCR. Purified libraries were measured with a Qubit 3.0 fluorometer, size-checked on a Bioanalyzer 2100, and measured again with the KAPA Library Quantification kit. Every immunoSEQ 96-well plate was sequenced on a dedicated single-read 150-cycle Illumina NextSeq 550 flow cell. As for the authors' bioinformatics: Because the immunoSEQ output included only junctional sequences and no quality scores, the filtering could not be the same as the filtering used for full-length reads. To assign V/J genes and CDR3, sequences were annotated against IMGT germline references using PyIR, a Python wrapper for IgBLAST v1.9. Reads were filtered out if the reads had weak V/J assignments (E-value above 1e-6), no CDR3, stop codons, out-of-frame junctions, or ambiguous translated residues. A V3J clonotype was defined by an identical inferred V gene, J gene, and CDR3 amino acid sequence. Percentage overlap between repertoires was computed as shared unique clonotypes divided by the size of the smaller repertoire. Three approaches were used to assess repertoire richness: RTK rarefaction, the Chao1 estimator, and Recon v2.1 estimates of unobserved clonotypes. Generation probabilities were computed with OLGA for all TCRbeta clonotypes obtained by the gDNA method from a few donors. TCRdb mirrors the immuneACCESS table, restricted to in-frame sequences. Some clones are absent from its copies; in checked studies, under half trace to an unresolved V gene, and the reason for the others is unknown. V and J calls and clone size follow that table, whereas D and trimming were derived from the DNA. Counted in this sample were about 2 million clones; over 85% of them appeared once. The ten largest clones represent about 1.1% of the sample.

Per the germline V gene, SNHLY is the CDR1 and FYNNEI is the CDR2. Trimming at the junction amounts to 2 bases on V and 0 bases on J, and the germline ends lie 10 bases apart. CDR3 length: 15 amino acids, cysteine to phenylalanine. Just CDR3 DNA is preserved here, 45 bases in frame from base 1. The sample consisted of naive CD8+ T cells sorted from blood. Sample cell subset or site, as interpreted from the label and publication: CD45RA+CCR7+. This receptor was identified in a man aged 18 to 29 in good health. Recombination linked TRBV2 to TRBJ1-1; a weak D assignment points to TRBD1 (5 bases agree). In nucleotide form, the sequence is TGTGCCAGCAGTGAACTGGGGGATCTGAACACTGAAGCTTTCTTT. Translation gives CASSELGDLNTEAFF.